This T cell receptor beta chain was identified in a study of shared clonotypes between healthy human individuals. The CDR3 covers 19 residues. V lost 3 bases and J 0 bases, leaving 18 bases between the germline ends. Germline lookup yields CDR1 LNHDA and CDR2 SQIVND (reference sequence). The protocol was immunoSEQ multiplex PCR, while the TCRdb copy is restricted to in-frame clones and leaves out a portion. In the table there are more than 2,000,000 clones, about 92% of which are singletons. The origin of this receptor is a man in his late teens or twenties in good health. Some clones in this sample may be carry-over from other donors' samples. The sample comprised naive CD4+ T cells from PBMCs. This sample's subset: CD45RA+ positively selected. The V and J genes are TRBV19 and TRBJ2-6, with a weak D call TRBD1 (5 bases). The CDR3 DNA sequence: TGTGCCAGTAGTATGTCGTTAGGACACCACAGCTCTGGGGCCAACGTCCTGACTTTC. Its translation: CASSMSLGHHSSGANVLTF.